One and the same sample provided the 30 T cell receptor beta chains below, sequenced in a study of early T cells in non-severe SARS-CoV-2 infection. TCRdb itself ran the 5' RACE reads through MiXCR, one entry per CDR3 protein. The table includes tens of thousands of distinct CDR3 sequences, under 7.5% detected once. The specimen sequenced was whole blood. The source is an adult who was a healthcare worker with PCR-confirmed SARS-CoV-2 infection or an uninfected control (not recorded which).

The table lists this clonotype with many counts. The chain carries TRBV30 and TRBJ1-4, with TRBD1 matching over 8 bases. V lost 3 bases to trimming and J lost 9 bases; unmatched junction nucleotides: 6. Germline V gene lookup returns CDR1 GTSNPN and CDR2 SVGIG (reference sequence). The CDR3 spans 13 residues. CDR3 region: CAWSGTGIKKLFF. CDR3 nucleotides: TGTGCCTGGAGCGGGACAGGAATAAAAAAACTGTTTTTT. Together with reference TRBV30 and TRBJ1-4, the CDR3 gives the full variable domain: SQTIHQWPATLVQPVGSPLSLECTVEGTSNPNLYWYRQAAGRGLQLLFYSVGIGQISSEVPQNLSASRPQDRQFILSSKKLLLSDSGFYLCAWSGTGIKKLFFGSGTQLSVL.

This clonotype was seen many times. The J gene is TRBJ2-1, the V gene TRBV7-8; no clear D. The V gene lost 2 bases and the J gene lost 7 bases, with 6 bases spanning the gap. Germline CDR1 SGHVS, CDR2 FQNEAQ. The length of the CDR3 is 12 residues. CDR3 nucleotide sequence: TGTGCCAGCAGCTTAAATCAAAATGAGCAGTTCTTC. The encoded protein is CASSLNQNEQFF.

This clonotype was detected only a few times. The chain links TRBV6-2 or TRBV6-3 to TRBJ2-3, with TRBD2 identical over 7 bases. The CDR3 consists of 13 residues. The germline V gene encodes CDR1 MNHEY and CDR2 SVGEGT. V was clipped by 10 bases and J by 2 bases; unmatched bases: 6. The CDR3 region has the DNA TGTGCCACCGGGGACTACTTCACAGATACGCAGTATTTT. Amino acid sequence: CATGDYFTDTQYF.

The chain has TRBV7-6 and TRBJ2-5, with D possibly matching TRBD2 (6 bases). V was cut by 5 bases and J by 2 bases, with 15 bases left in between. In germline, CDR1 is SGHVS, CDR2 FNYEAQ. This CDR3 has 15 amino acids. The CDR3: CASSLRGGLQETQYF. The CDR3 DNA follows: TGTGCCAGCAGCCTCCGAGGTGGACTACAAGAGACCCAGTACTTC.

The V gene is TRBV11-2, the J gene TRBJ2-3; possible D gene TRBD2, 5 bases. Germline V gene sequence: CDR1 SGHAT, CDR2 FQNNGV. There are 13 residues in the CDR3. Trimming removed 3 bases from V and 3 bases from J, with 7 bases in between. The CDR3, as DNA: TGTGCCAGCAGCTTTTCGGGAACAGATACGCAGTATTTT. It translates to CASSFSGTDTQYF. Full variable domain (rest looked up from reference TRBV11-2 and TRBJ2-3): EAGVAQSPRYKIIEKRQSVAFWCNPISGHATLYWYQQILGQGPKLLIQFQNNGVVDDSQLPKDRFSAERLKGVDSTLKIQPAKLEDSAVYLCASSFSGTDTQYFGPGTRLTVL.

This clonotype was detected ten times or more. CDR3 sequence: CASSRDNYEQYF. CDR3 nucleotide sequence: TGCGCCAGCAGCCGCGATAACTACGAGCAGTACTTC. The chain is built from TRBV5-1 and TRBJ2-7; D is ambiguous. Trimming pared 4 bases from V and 3 bases from J, leaving 8 bases between. CDR3 length: 12 amino acids. Per the germline V gene, CDR1 is SGHRS and CDR2 is YFSETQ.

This clonotype was observed at least ten times. This chain uses TRBV18 with TRBJ2-7, with 8 bases matching TRBD1. The CDR3 extends over 15 amino acids. Looked up from germline, CDR1 is KGHSH and CDR2 is LQKENI. V trimming: 3 bases; J trimming: 3 bases; junction bases outside the gene matches: 7. Written as DNA, the CDR3 is TGTGCCAGCTCACCCGACAGGGGAGGAGGCTACGAGCAGTACTTC. It specifies CASSPDRGGGYEQYF.

The chain couples TRBV9 to TRBJ2-2, with 10 nucleotides matching TRBD1. The CDR3 totals 14 residues. V was pared by 3 bases and J by 8 bases, with 4 bases of the junction left unmatched. Germline CDR1 and CDR2: SGDLS and YYNGEE. The CDR3: CASSGDRGAGELFF. CDR3 coding DNA: TGTGCCAGCAGCGGGGACAGGGGAGCGGGGGAGCTGTTTTTT. Supplemented by reference TRBV9 and TRBJ2-2, the full variable domain reads DSGVTQTPKHLITATGQRVTLRCSPRSGDLSVYWYQQSLDQGLQFLIQYYNGEERAKGNILERFSAQQFPDLHSELNLSSLELGDSALYFCASSGDRGAGELFFGEGSRLTVL.

This clonotype was observed many times. V gene TRBV7-2 combines with J gene TRBJ2-7, with 8 nucleotides matching TRBD1. Germline V gene lookup returns CDR1 SGHTA and CDR2 FQGNSA. The V and J ends lost 6 bases and 0 bases, in that order; junction bases with no gene match: 7. There are 15 residues in the CDR3. CDR3 coding DNA: TGTGCCAGCAGGTACCGGGACAGGAGCTCCTACGAGCAGTACTTC. Amino acids: CASRYRDRSSYEQYF.

This clonotype has ten or more counts. The rearrangement uses TRBV24-1 and TRBJ1-2, with TRBD1 matching 7 bases. V lost 3 bases and J lost 4; bases outside the gene matches: 7. This CDR3 spans 15 amino acids. Looked up from germline, CDR1 is KGHDR and CDR2 is SFDVKD. The CDR3 DNA is TGTGCCACCAGTGATCGTAGACAGGGTGGCTATGGCTACACCTTC. This codes for CATSDRRQGGYGYTF.

The chain has TRBV5-1 and TRBJ2-3; TRBD1 might be the D (6 bases). The CDR3 runs to 17 residues. Trimming shortened V by 2 bases and J by 1 base, and 17 bases separated the two germline ends. Germline CDR1 SGHRS, CDR2 YFSETQ. The CDR3 here is CASSLAGQGRGTDTQYF. The CDR3 DNA sequence: TGCGCCAGCAGCTTAGCCGGTCAGGGGCGAGGCACAGATACGCAGTATTTT. Drawing the rest from reference TRBV5-1 and TRBJ2-3, the complete variable domain is KAGVTQTPRYLIKTRGQQVTLSCSPISGHRSVSWYQQTPGQGLQFLFEYFSETQRNKGNFPGRFSGRQFSNSRSEMNVSTLELGDSALYLCASSLAGQGRGTDTQYFGPGTRLTVL.

This clonotype was recorded many times. This chain uses TRBV4-1 with TRBJ2-7; 9 nucleotides align to TRBD1. The CDR3 loop spans 15 amino acids. Germline V lookup: CDR1 MGHRA, CDR2 YSYEKL. The trim removed 4 bases at V and 5 bases at J, leaving 9 bases unmatched. The CDR3 loop is CASSPVGQGFNEQYF. DNA of the CDR3: TGCGCCAGCAGCCCAGTGGGACAGGGCTTTAACGAGCAGTACTTC.

In its sample, this clonotype was seen many times. The chain links TRBV25-1 to TRBJ2-7; D remains unclear. The CDR3 contains 14 residues. V was trimmed by 4 bases and J by 1 base, leaving 11 bases between them. Germline loops: CDR1 MGHDK, CDR2 SYGVNS. CDR3 in amino acids: CASSAEWASYEQYF. Here the CDR3 DNA reads TGTGCCAGCAGTGCCGAATGGGCTTCCTACGAGCAGTACTTC.

This clonotype was recorded at least ten times. The rearrangement uses TRBV28 and TRBJ2-4; D tentatively fits TRBD1 or TRBD2 (6 bases each). Trimming cost V 8 bases and J 9 bases, with 14 bases left between them. The CDR3 has 12 amino acids. The germline CDR1 and CDR2 sequences are MDHEN and SYDVKM. CDR3 coding DNA: TGTGCCAGCGGAGGGGGGCAGAGCATTCAGTACTTC. This gives the protein CASGGGQSIQYF.

This clonotype was detected ten times or more. The chain is built from TRBV6-5 and TRBJ2-6, with a possible D match to TRBD1 (5 bases). Germline lookup yields CDR1 MNHEY and CDR2 SVGAGI. The CDR3 spans 15 residues. The V gene lost 7 bases and the J gene lost 0 bases, with 10 bases spanning the gap. Here the CDR3 reads CASKGVFSGANVLTF. The CDR3 DNA follows: TGTGCCAGCAAAGGGGTTTTCTCTGGGGCCAACGTCCTGACTTTC.

The rearrangement links TRBV7-8 to TRBJ2-3; D is unresolved. This CDR3 contains 13 residues. Germline V lookup: CDR1 SGHVS, CDR2 FQNEAQ. V was pared by 7 bases and J by 4 bases, with 12 bases between. The CDR3 bases are TGTGCCAGCACACCCCCGAGCCCAGATACGCAGTATTTT. Its protein is CASTPPSPDTQYF.

This clonotype was seen a few times. A junction boundary mismatches the germline segment, possibly from a read error. The chain employs TRBV25-1 and TRBJ1-6; D gene uncertain. Germline CDR1 MGHDK, CDR2 SYGVNS. The length of the CDR3 is 13 residues. CDR3 sequence reads: CASKSSLHSPLHF. The CDR3 nucleotides read TGTGCCAGCAAGTCCAGCCTTCATTCGCCCCTCCACTTT.

The rearrangement uses TRBV11-2 and TRBJ2-2, with TRBD1 matching 7 bases. The CDR3 has 16 residues. Germline V CDR1 and CDR2: SGHAT, FQNNGV. V was clipped by 1 base and J by 0 bases; unmatched bases: 2. The CDR3 reads CASSLVQGSNTGELFF. The CDR3 bases are TGTGCCAGCAGCTTAGTACAGGGGTCGAACACCGGGGAGCTGTTTTTT.

This clonotype showed up just a few times. V and J are TRBV12-3 or TRBV12-4 and TRBJ2-7; no clear D gene. This CDR3 contains 14 residues. V gave up 3 bases and J gave up 7 bases, with 16 bases separating them. In DNA form, the CDR3 reads TGTGCCAGCAGTTTGGCGGTGCGCGGTCTGGAGCAGTACTTC. It codes for CASSLAVRGLEQYF.

The sample holds many counts of this clonotype. This rearrangement joins TRBV10-3 to TRBJ1-2; 8 nucleotides match TRBD1. V lost 0 bases, J lost 5 bases, and 8 bases stayed unmatched. This CDR3 region has 16 residues. Germline CDR1 reads ENHRY; CDR2 reads SYGVKD. CDR3 residues: CAISESRTGKGYGYTF. The CDR3 DNA follows: TGTGCCATCAGTGAGTCCCGGACAGGGAAGGGTTATGGCTACACCTTC.

At least ten counts were recorded for this clonotype. The chain couples TRBV29-1 to TRBJ2-1, with D possibly called TRBD1 or TRBD2 (5 bases each). V was cut by 3 bases and J by 2 bases, with 8 bases left in between. This CDR3 is 13 amino acids long. CDR1 and CDR2 from the germline V gene are SQVTM and ANQGSEA. The CDR3: CSVDRGAYNEQFF. DNA for the CDR3: TGCAGCGTTGATCGGGGCGCCTACAATGAGCAGTTCTTC.

This sequence joins TRBV4-2 and TRBJ2-5; 7 nucleotides line up with TRBD2. CDR1 LGHNA and CDR2 YNFKEQ come from the germline V gene. With 2 bases clipped from V and 4 bases from J, the junction kept 1 base outside the gene matches. The CDR3 has 13 residues. The CDR3 bases are TGTGCCAGCAGCCAATGGGGGGGAGAGACCCAGTACTTC. Its translation is CASSQWGGETQYF.

Ten or more counts support this clonotype. The chain combines TRBV28 with TRBJ2-3; perhaps TRBD2 as D (5 bases). V was trimmed by 5 bases and J by 1 base, leaving 10 bases between them. CDR3 size: 14 residues. Germline CDR1 is MDHEN and CDR2 is SYDVKM. The CDR3 nucleotides read TGTGCCAGCAGTCGAAGCGGAGGCACAGATACGCAGTATTTT. Encoded protein: CASSRSGGTDTQYF. Full variable domain (missing parts from reference TRBV28 and TRBJ2-3): DVKVTQSSRYLVKRTGEKVFLECVQDMDHENMFWYRQDPGLGLRLIYFSYDVKMKEKGDIPEGYSVSREKKERFSLILESASTNQTSMYLCASSRSGGTDTQYFGPGTRLTVL.

The chain recombines TRBV7-9 with TRBJ1-6; D possibly corresponds to TRBD1 (6 bases). The CDR3 loop spans 14 amino acids. Germline V gene lookup returns CDR1 SEHNR and CDR2 FQNEAQ (reference sequence). Trimming took off 4 bases at V and 12 bases at J, with 16 bases between the two ends. The DNA of the CDR3 is TGTGCCAGCAGCTCGGCCGGGACACCAGAACCCCTCCACTTT. It specifies CASSSAGTPEPLHF. Looking up the rest from reference TRBV7-9 and TRBJ1-6 gives the full variable domain: DTGVSQNPRHKITKRGQNVTFRCDPISEHNRLYWYRQTLGQGPEFLTYFQNEAQLEKSRLLSDRFSAERPKGSFSTLEIQRTEQGDSAMYLCASSSAGTPEPLHFGNGTRLTVT.

This clonotype was counted between two and nine times. CDR3 loop: CASSSRASPLHF. CDR3 in DNA: TGTGCCAGCAGTTCCAGGGCTTCACCCCTCCACTTT. The chain has TRBV6-6 and TRBJ1-6; perhaps TRBD1 as D (5 bases). From germline, CDR1 is MNHNY and CDR2 SVGAGI (reference sequence). Deletions cut 4 bases from V and 9 bases from J, with 7 bases between. The CDR3 runs to 12 residues.

The chain joins TRBV20-1 to TRBJ2-5, with 8 bases that match TRBD2. V lost 5 bases and J lost 0; bases outside the gene matches: 11. Looked up from germline, CDR1 is DFQATT and CDR2 is SNEGSKA (reference sequence). The CDR3 is made up of 16 amino acids. CDR3 protein: CSAATWASGYQETQYF. As DNA, the CDR3 is TGCAGTGCTGCTACCTGGGCTAGCGGGTACCAAGAGACCCAGTACTTC.

This clonotype occurred many times. J is TRBJ2-7 and V is TRBV2; 7 nucleotides line up with TRBD1. The V gene end was trimmed by 7 bases and the J gene end by 1 base; junction bases not matched to a gene: 7. Germline V gene data show CDR1 as SNHLY and CDR2 as FYNNEI. The CDR3 spans 14 residues. The DNA for the CDR3 is TGTGCCAGCAAGGAAGGGGGCAAGTCCTACGAGCAGTACTTC. It codes for CASKEGGKSYEQYF.

There are a few counts of this clonotype. This rearrangement joins TRBV7-2 to TRBJ2-1; D perhaps matches TRBD1 (6 bases). Germline loops: CDR1 SGHTA, CDR2 FQGNSA. The length of the CDR3 is 15 residues. Trimming took off 4 bases at V and 0 bases at J, with 10 bases between the two ends. CDR3: CASSYTGSSYNEQFF. DNA for the CDR3: TGTGCCAGCAGCTATACAGGGAGCTCCTACAATGAGCAGTTCTTC.

The chain employs TRBV20-1 and TRBJ1-5; 7 bases map to TRBD1. With 5 bases clipped from V and 0 bases from J, the junction kept 4 bases outside the gene matches. Germline values: CDR1 DFQATT, CDR2 SNEGSKA (reference sequence). The CDR3 is 14 residues long. The CDR3 bases are TGCAGTGCTGCACAGGGGTTTAGCAATCAGCCCCAGCATTTT. Translation gives CSAAQGFSNQPQHF.

The table lists this clonotype with a few counts. The rearrangement joins TRBV7-9 to TRBJ1-5; no reliable D call. Trimming removed 5 bases from V and 0 bases from J, with 5 bases in between. Germline values: CDR1 SEHNR, CDR2 FQNEAQ (reference sequence). The CDR3 is 13 residues long. The CDR3 sequence: CASSTDSNQPQHF. Written as DNA, the CDR3 is TGTGCCAGCAGCACAGATAGCAATCAGCCCCAGCATTTT.